These T cell receptor beta chains were read from a single sample in a study of T-cell reconstitution after alpha-beta-depleted transplantation in children. TCRdb processed the PCR reads anew with MiXCR; each CDR3 protein has one entry. The sample contains some 450,000 distinct CDR3 sequences, roughly 44% of which appear only once. The sample here was PBMCs, taken before TCRalphabeta/CD19-depleted stem cell transplant. The receptors derive from a girl aged 2 to 10 with aplastic anemia, due to receive a stem cell transplant. CDR3s include the opening cysteine and the closing phenylalanine or tryptophan. A D gene is named only where the DNA matches it firmly. Size values are once, few and many counts, or a class for expanded clones, and some rows have none.

D	V	size	J	DNA	CDR3
-	TRBV5-1	-	TRBJ2-2	TGCGCCAGCGGGACCCTGAACACCGGGGAGCTGTTTTTT	CASGTLNTGELFF
TRBD2	TRBV5-1	-	TRBJ2-7	TGCGCCAGCAGCACCGGGACTAACGAGCAGTACTTC	CASSTGTNEQYF
-	TRBV5-6	-	TRBJ2-7	TGTGCCAGCAGCCGCCCCGGCGAAGGCTACGAGCAGTACTTC	CASSRPGEGYEQYF
-	TRBV12-3/TRBV12-4	many	TRBJ1-5	TGTGCCAGCACCCAAGGGAGGACCCATCAGCCCCAGCATTTT	CASTQGRTHQPQHF
TRBD1	TRBV20-1	few	TRBJ2-1	TGCAGTGCTTTAGATAACAGGGGTCGATACAATGAGCAGTTCTTC	CSALDNRGRYNEQFF
-	TRBV9	many	TRBJ2-7	TGTGCCAGCAGCGTAGCTCCCATAGACAGCTACGAGCAGTACTTC	CASSVAPIDSYEQYF
TRBD2	TRBV20-1	few	TRBJ2-1	TGCAGTGCTTGGGAAGCGGGAGGATCCAATGAGCAGTTCTTC	CSAWEAGGSNEQFF
TRBD2	TRBV3-1	few	TRBJ2-1	TGTGCCAGCAGCCAAGTGGGACTAGCGCTTAATGAGCAGTTCTTC	CASSQVGLALNEQFF
-	TRBV30	few	TRBJ2-3	TGTGCCTGGATAAGGCAGGGGAGAGGCACAGATACGCAGTATTTT	CAWIRQGRGTDTQYF
-	TRBV28	few	TRBJ2-7	TGTGCCAGCAGGAGCTTATCCTACGAGCAGTACTTC	CASRSLSYEQYF
TRBD1	TRBV5-1	few	TRBJ2-3	TGCGCCAGCAGCTCGAGACAGGGGGGGACAGATACGCAGTATTTT	CASSSRQGGTDTQYF
-	TRBV29-1	many	TRBJ1-2	TGCAGCGTTGATACCTTAAACTATGGCTACACCTTC	CSVDTLNYGYTF
TRBD2	TRBV19	many	TRBJ2-2	TGTGCCACCCGAGGGAGGGACGGGGAGCTGTTTTTT	CATRGRDGELFF
-	TRBV5-1	many	TRBJ2-7	TGCGCCAGCAGCTTGTCTAGCGAGAACTACGAGCAGTACTTC	CASSLSSENYEQYF
-	TRBV20-1	-	TRBJ2-1	TGCAGTGCTAGAGATCCAGGTCTAAGGGGACGCAATGAGCAGTTCTTC	CSARDPGLRGRNEQFF
TRBD2	TRBV20-1	many	TRBJ2-7	TGCAGTGCTAGCGGGCGGGAGGTTACCTACGAGCAGTACTTC	CSASGREVTYEQYF
-	TRBV10-3	many	TRBJ2-5	TGTGCCATCAGTGAGATGCAGGGCGGAGAGACCCAGTACTTC	CAISEMQGGETQYF
TRBD1	TRBV20-1	many	TRBJ1-1	TGCAGTGCTAGTGGGCGACAGGGAGGAAAGGTGGATGCTTTCTTT	CSASGRQGGKVDAFF
-	TRBV7-2	few	TRBJ1-4	TGTGCCAGCAGCCGCTCCGGCGTCCCGAGTGAAAAACTGTTTTTT	CASSRSGVPSEKLFF
-	TRBV29-1	many	TRBJ1-1	TGCAGCGTCGAAGTCTATCGCACTGAAGCTTTCTTT	CSVEVYRTEAFF
TRBD2	TRBV9	-	TRBJ2-2	TGTGCCAGCAGCGTAGGGTCGAGCGGGGGGTACACCGGGGAGCTGTTTTTT	CASSVGSSGGYTGELFF
-	TRBV29-1	-	TRBJ2-7	TGCAGCGTTGTTGCCAGGGAAAGGGACTACGAGCAGTACTTC	CSVVARERDYEQYF
TRBD2	TRBV20-1	-	TRBJ2-1	TGCAGTGCTCGGACTAGCCGTTCCTACAATGAGCAGTTCTTC	CSARTSRSYNEQFF
-	TRBV6-5	-	TRBJ1-1	TGTGCCAGCAGTTACTCGCGATCCCTCATGAACACTGAAGCTTTCTTT	CASSYSRSLMNTEAFF
TRBD2	TRBV6-5	-	TRBJ2-7	TGTGCCAGCAGTTACTATCCTAGCGGGACCTACGAGCAGTACTTC	CASSYYPSGTYEQYF
-	TRBV20-1	many	TRBJ2-1	TGCAGTGCTAGAGGATGGGTGGAGAATGAGCAGTTCTTC	CSARGWVENEQFF
TRBD1	TRBV10-3	-	TRBJ1-1	TGTGCCATCAGGGGGACAGGGCCTACGGGCACTGAAGCTTTCTTT	CAIRGTGPTGTEAFF
-	TRBV4-1	few	TRBJ2-5	TGCGCCAGCAGCCAAGATATTGGGGTCGTCCGAGAGACCCAGTACTTC	CASSQDIGVVRETQYF
TRBD1	TRBV2	few	TRBJ1-1	TGTGCCAGCACAAAAGGGGACAGGCCGGAAGCTTTCTTT	CASTKGDRPEAFF
-	TRBV20-1	-	TRBJ2-1	TGCAGTGCTAGAGATGACAACGACAATGAGCAGTTCTTC	CSARDDNDNEQFF
-	TRBV27	few	TRBJ1-2	TGTGCCAGCAGTTTAGAGCGTCTTCCAGGAGCCTATGGCTACACCTTC	CASSLERLPGAYGYTF
TRBD1	TRBV5-5	many	TRBJ2-7	TGTGCCAGCACCTCAACCGGGACAGGAGCCTACGAGCAGTACTTC	CASTSTGTGAYEQYF
TRBD2	TRBV20-1	few	TRBJ2-1	TGCAGTGCTAGGGCTCACGCGGGAGCGAGCAATGAGCAGTTCTTC	CSARAHAGASNEQFF
-	TRBV24-1	-	TRBJ2-4	TGTGCCACCAGTGACGGGCGAGGAGCTCACCAAGCCAAAAACATTCAGTACTTC	CATSDGRGAHQAKNIQYF
TRBD2	TRBV20-1	many	TRBJ2-3	TGCAGTGCTGGGGGACTAGCGGGAGGCGTAGATACGCAGTATTTT	CSAGGLAGGVDTQYF
-	TRBV18	once	TRBJ1-5	TGTGCCAGCTCACCGAACGGGGAATGGAACAATCAGCCCCAGCATTTT	CASSPNGEWNNQPQHF
TRBD1	TRBV9	many	TRBJ2-5	TGTGCCAGCAGCGCGATGGACAGGGGAAGGACCCAGTACTTC	CASSAMDRGRTQYF
-	TRBV30	few	TRBJ1-1	TGTGCCCAGGACCGGCAGAACACTGAAGCTTTCTTT	CAQDRQNTEAFF
-	TRBV7-6	-	TRBJ2-3	TGTGCCAGCAGCTACAGGGTAGACGGGGATACGCAGTATTTT	CASSYRVDGDTQYF
-	TRBV5-1	few	TRBJ1-5	TGCGCCAGCAGCTTGGACGGCGGGGGAGGCAATCAGCCCCAGCATTTT	CASSLDGGGGNQPQHF